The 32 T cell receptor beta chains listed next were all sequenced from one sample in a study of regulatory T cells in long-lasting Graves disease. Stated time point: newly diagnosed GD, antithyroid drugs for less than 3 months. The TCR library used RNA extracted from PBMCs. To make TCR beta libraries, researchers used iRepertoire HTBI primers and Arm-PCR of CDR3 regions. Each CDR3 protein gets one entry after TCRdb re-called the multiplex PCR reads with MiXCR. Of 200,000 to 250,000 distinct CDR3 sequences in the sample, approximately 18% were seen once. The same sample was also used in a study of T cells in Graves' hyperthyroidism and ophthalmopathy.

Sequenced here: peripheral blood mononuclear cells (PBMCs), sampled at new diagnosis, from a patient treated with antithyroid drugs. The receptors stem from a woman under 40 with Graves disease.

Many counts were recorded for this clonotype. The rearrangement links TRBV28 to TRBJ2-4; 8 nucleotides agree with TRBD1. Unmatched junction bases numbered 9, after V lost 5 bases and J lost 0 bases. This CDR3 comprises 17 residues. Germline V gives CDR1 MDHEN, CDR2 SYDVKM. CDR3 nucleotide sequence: TGTGCCAGCAGTCCCCCCGGGACAGGCCTAGCCAAAAACATTCAGTACTTC. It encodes CASSPPGTGLAKNIQYF.

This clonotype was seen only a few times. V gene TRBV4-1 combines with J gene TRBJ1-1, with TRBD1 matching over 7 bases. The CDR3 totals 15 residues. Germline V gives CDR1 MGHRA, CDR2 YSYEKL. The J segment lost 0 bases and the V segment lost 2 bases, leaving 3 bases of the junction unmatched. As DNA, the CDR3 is TGCGCCAGCAGCCAACAAGGGACAGTGAACACTGAAGCTTTCTTT. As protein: CASSQQGTVNTEAFF.

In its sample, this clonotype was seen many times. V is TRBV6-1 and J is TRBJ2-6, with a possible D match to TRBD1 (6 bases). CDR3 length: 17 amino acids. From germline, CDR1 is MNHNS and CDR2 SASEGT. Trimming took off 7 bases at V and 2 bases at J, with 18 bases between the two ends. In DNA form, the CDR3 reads TGTGCCAGCATCTCGAGGCAGGGGATGACTGGGGCCAACGTCCTGACTTTC. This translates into CASISRQGMTGANVLTF.

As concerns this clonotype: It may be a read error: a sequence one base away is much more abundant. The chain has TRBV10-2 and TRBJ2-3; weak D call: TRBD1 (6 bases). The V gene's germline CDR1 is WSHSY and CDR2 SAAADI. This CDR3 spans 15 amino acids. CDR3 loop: CASGDGTRGTDTQYF. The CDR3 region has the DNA TGCGCCAGCGGTGATGGGACCAGGGGTACAGATACGCAGTATTTT.

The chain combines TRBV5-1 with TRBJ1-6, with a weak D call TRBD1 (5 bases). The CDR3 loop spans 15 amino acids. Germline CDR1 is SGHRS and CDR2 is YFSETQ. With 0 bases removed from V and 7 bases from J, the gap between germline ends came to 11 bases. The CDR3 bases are TGCGCCAGCAGCTTGGACATGGGGGGAAATTCACCCCTCCACTTT. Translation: CASSLDMGGNSPLHF.

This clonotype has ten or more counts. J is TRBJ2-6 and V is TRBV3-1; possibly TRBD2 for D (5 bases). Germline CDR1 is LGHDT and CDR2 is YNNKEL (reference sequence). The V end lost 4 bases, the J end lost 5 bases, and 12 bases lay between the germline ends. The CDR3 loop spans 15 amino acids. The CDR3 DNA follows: TGTGCCAGCAGCCCCTGGACTGACTGGGCCAACGTCCTGACTTTC. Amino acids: CASSPWTDWANVLTF.

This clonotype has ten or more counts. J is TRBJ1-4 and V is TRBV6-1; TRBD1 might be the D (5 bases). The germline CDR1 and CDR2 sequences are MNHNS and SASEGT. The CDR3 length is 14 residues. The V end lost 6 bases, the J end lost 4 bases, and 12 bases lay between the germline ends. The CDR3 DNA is TGTGCCAGCAGCTCCTGGGGGGATAATGAAAAACTGTTTTTT. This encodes CASSSWGDNEKLFF.

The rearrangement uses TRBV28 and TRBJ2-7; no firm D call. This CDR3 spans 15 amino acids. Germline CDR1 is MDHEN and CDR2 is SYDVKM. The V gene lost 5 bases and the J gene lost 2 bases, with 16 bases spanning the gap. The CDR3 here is CASSPYRGITYEQYF. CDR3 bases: TGTGCCAGCAGTCCATACAGAGGCATCACCTACGAGCAGTACTTC.

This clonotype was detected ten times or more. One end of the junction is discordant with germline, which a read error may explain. The CDR3 loop reads CASSFDALGATNEKLFF. CDR3 DNA sequence: TGTGCCAGCAGCTTCGACGCTTTAGGGGCAACGAATGAAAAACTGTTTTTT. The chain is built from TRBV5-1 and TRBJ1-4; TRBD1 might be the D (5 bases). CDR1 is SGHRS, CDR2 YFSETQ, per germline. The CDR3 covers 17 residues.

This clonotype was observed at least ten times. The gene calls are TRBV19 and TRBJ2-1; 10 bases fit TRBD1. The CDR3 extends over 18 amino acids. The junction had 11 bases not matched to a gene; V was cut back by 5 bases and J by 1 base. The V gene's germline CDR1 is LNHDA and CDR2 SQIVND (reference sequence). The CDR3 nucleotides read TGTGCCAGTAGTTCTGACGCGGGACAGGGGTCTTCCTACAATGAGCAGTTCTTC. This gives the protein CASSSDAGQGSSYNEQFF.

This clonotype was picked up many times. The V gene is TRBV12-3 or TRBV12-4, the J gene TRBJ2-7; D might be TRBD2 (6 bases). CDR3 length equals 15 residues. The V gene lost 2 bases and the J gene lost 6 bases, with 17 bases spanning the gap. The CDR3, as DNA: TGTGCCAGCAGTTTAAACCCGACGGCGGGAATCGAGCAGTACTTC. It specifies CASSLNPTAGIEQYF.

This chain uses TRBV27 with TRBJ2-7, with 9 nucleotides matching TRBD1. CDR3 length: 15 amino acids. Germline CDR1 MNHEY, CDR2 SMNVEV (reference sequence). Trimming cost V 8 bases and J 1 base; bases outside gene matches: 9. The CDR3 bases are TGTGCCAGCCTCCATCGGACAGGGGCATCCTACGAGCAGTACTTC. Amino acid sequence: CASLHRTGASYEQYF.

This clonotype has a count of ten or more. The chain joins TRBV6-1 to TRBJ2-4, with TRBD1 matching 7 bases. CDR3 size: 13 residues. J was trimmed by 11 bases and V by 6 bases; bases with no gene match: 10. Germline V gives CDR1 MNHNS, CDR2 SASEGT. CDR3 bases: TGTGCCAGCAGACGGACAGGCGAGGTAGTTCAGTACTTC. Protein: CASRRTGEVVQYF.

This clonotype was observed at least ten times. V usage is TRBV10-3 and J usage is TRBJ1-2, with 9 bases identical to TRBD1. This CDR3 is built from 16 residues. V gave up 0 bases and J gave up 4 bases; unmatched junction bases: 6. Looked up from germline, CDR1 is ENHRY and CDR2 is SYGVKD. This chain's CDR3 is CAISESGTGPGYGYTF. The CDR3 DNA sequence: TGTGCCATCAGTGAGTCGGGGACAGGGCCTGGCTATGGCTACACCTTC.

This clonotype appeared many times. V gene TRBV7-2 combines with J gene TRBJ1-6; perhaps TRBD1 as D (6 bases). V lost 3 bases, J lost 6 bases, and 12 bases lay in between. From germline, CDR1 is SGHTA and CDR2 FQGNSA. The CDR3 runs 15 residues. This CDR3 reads CASSLEGQINSPLHF. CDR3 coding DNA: TGTGCCAGCAGCTTGGAGGGACAAATTAATTCACCCCTCCACTTT.

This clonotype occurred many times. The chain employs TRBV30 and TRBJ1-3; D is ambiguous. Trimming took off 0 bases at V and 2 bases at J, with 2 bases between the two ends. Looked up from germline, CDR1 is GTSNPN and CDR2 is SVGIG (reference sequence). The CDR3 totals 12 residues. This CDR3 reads CAWSVPGNTIYF. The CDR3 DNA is TGTGCCTGGAGTGTACCTGGAAACACCATATATTTT.

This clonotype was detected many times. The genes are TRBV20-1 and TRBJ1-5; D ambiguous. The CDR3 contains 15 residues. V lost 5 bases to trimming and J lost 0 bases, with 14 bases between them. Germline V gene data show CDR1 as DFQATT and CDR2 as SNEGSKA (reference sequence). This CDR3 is CSARDMSYSNQPQHF. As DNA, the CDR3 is TGCAGTGCTCGCGATATGAGTTATAGCAATCAGCCCCAGCATTTT.

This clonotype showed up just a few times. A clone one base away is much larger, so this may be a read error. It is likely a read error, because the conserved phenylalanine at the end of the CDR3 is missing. The CDR3 DNA reads as TGCAGCGTTGAAGATCGCCTGTGGACAGACCAAGAGACCCAGTACCTC. Translated, it gives CSVEDRLWTDQETQYL. V and J are TRBV29-1 and TRBJ2-5; possible D gene TRBD1, 6 bases. Trimming took 0 bases from V and 0 from J, leaving 14 bases between them. The CDR3 extends over 16 amino acids. The germline gives CDR1 SQVTM, CDR2 ANQGSEA.

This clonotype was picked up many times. The CDR3: CAWSVAQGAGNEQFF. CDR3 nucleotide sequence: TGTGCCTGGAGCGTGGCTCAGGGGGCCGGGAATGAGCAGTTCTTC. The chain couples TRBV30 to TRBJ2-1; TRBD1 matches 8 bases. The CDR3 sequence is 15 residues long. The trim removed 3 bases at V and 7 bases at J, leaving 11 bases unmatched. CDR1 is GTSNPN, CDR2 SVGIG, per germline (reference sequence). Drawing the rest from reference TRBV30 and TRBJ2-1, the complete variable domain is SQTIHQWPATLVQPVGSPLSLECTVEGTSNPNLYWYRQAAGRGLQLLFYSVGIGQISSEVPQNLSASRPQDRQFILSSKKLLLSDSGFYLCAWSVAQGAGNEQFFGPGTRLTVL.

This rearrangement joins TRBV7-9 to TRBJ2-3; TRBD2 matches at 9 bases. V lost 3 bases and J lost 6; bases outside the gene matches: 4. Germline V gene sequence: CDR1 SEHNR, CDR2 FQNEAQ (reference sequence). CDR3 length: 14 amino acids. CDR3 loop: CASSFSGGSDTQYF. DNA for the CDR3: TGTGCCAGCAGCTTTAGCGGGGGCTCCGATACGCAGTATTTT.

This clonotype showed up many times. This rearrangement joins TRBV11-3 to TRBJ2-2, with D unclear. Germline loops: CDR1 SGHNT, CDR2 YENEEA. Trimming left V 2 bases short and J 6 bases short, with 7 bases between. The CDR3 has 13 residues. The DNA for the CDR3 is TGTGCCAGCAGCTTATCCAGGTCCGGGGAGCTGTTTTTT. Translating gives CASSLSRSGELFF.

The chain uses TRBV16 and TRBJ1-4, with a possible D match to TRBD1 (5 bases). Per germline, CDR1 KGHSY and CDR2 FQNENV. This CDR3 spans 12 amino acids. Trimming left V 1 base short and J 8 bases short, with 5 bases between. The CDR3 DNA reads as TGTGCCAGCAGCCAATGGGGGGAAAAACTGTTTTTT. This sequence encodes CASSQWGEKLFF. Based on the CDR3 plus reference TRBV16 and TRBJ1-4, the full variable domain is GEEVAQTPKHLVRGEGQKAKLYCAPIKGHSYVFWYQQVLKNEFKFLISFQNENVFDETGMPKERFSAKCLPNSPCSLEIQATKLEDSAVYFCASSQWGEKLFFGSGTQLSVL.

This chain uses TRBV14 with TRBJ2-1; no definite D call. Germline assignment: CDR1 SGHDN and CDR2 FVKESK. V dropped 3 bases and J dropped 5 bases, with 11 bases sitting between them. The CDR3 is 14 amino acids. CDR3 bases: TGTGCCAGCAGCCACCTAGACGCGGACAATGAGCAGTTCTTC. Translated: CASSHLDADNEQFF. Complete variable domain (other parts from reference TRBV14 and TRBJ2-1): EAGVTQFPSHSVIEKGQTVTLRCDPISGHDNLYWYRRVMGKEIKFLLHFVKESKQDESGMPNNRFLAERTGGTYSTLKVQPAELEDSGVYFCASSHLDADNEQFFGPGTRLTVL.

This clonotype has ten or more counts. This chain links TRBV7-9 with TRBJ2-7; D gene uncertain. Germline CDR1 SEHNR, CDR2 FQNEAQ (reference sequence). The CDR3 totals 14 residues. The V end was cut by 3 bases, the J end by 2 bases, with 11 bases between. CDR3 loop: CASSFPDETYEQYF. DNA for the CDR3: TGTGCCAGCAGCTTTCCGGACGAGACCTACGAGCAGTACTTC. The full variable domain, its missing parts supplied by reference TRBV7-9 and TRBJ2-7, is DTGVSQNPRHKITKRGQNVTFRCDPISEHNRLYWYRQTLGQGPEFLTYFQNEAQLEKSRLLSDRFSAERPKGSFSTLEIQRTEQGDSAMYLCASSFPDETYEQYFGPGTRLTVT.

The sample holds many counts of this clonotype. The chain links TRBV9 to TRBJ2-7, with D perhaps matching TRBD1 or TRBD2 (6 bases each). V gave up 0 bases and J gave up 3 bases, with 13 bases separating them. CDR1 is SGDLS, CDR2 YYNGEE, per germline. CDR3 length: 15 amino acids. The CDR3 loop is CASSVAGGGRYEQYF. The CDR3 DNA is TGTGCCAGCAGCGTAGCCGGAGGGGGACGCTACGAGCAGTACTTC.

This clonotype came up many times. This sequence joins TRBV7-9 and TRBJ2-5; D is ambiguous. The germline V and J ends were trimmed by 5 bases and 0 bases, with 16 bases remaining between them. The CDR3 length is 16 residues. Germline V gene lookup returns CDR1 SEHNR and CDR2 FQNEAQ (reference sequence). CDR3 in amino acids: CASSPGERKYQETQYF. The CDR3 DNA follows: TGTGCCAGCAGCCCCGGCGAGAGAAAGTACCAAGAGACCCAGTACTTC.

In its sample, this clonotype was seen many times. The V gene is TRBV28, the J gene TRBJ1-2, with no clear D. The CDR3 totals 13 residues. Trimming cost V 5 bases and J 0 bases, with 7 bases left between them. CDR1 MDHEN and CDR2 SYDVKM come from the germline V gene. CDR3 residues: CASSDGANYGYTF. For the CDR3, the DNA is TGTGCCAGCAGTGATGGAGCTAACTATGGCTACACCTTC.

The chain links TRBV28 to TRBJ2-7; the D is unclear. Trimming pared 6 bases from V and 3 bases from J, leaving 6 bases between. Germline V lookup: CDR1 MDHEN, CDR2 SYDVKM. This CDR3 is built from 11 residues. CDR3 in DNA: TGTGCCAGCAGGGAAGACTACGAGCAGTACTTC. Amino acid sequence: CASREDYEQYF.

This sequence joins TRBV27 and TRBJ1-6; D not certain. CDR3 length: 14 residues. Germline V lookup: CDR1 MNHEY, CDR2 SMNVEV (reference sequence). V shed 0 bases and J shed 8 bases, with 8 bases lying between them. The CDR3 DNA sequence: TGTGCCAGCAGTTTATCGGGGAGTTATTCACCCCTCCACTTT. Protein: CASSLSGSYSPLHF.

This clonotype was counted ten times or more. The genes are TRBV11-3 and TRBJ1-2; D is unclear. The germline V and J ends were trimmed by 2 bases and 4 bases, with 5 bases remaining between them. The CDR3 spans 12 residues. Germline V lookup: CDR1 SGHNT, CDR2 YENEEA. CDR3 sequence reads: CASSLHTYGYTF. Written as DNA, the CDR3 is TGTGCCAGCAGCTTACACACCTATGGCTACACCTTC.

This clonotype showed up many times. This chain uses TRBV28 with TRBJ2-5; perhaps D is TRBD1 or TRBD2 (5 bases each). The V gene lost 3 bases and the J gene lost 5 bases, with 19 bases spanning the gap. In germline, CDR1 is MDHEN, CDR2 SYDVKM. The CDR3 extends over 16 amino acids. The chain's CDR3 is CASSLRGTVIRETQYF. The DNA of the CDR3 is TGTGCCAGCAGTTTGAGGGGAACGGTAATTCGGGAGACCCAGTACTTC.

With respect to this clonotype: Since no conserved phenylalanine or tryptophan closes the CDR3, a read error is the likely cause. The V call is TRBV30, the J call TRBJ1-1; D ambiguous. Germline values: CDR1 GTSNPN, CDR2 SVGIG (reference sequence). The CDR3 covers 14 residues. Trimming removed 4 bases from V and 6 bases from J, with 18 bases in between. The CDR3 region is CAWKFSGLGAEAFL. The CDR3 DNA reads TGTGCCTGGAAGTTTTCCGGATTGGGCGCTGAAGCTTTCCTT.